The present T cell receptor beta chain was sequenced within a study of PD-1 blockade in classical Hodgkin lymphoma. Following autologous stem cell transplantation, relapse occurred in every patient, and exposure to brentuximab vedotin varied. Profiled with immunoSEQ multiplex PCR; TCRdb holds only in-frame clones, not every one. The sample comprises roughly 60,000 clones, approximately 90% of which are singletons, and under 6.5% rests with the top ten. The sequence was collected from a human donor with classical Hodgkin lymphoma. The sample consisted of peripheral blood mononuclear cells (PBMCs), taken before the second cycle of nivolumab.

The chain's CDR3 is CASSLQGSPLHF. For the CDR3, the DNA is TGCGCCAGCAGCTTGCAGGGATCACCCCTCCACTTT. The chain uses TRBV5-1 and TRBJ1-6; D possibly corresponds to TRBD1 (5 bases). Germline V CDR1 and CDR2: SGHRS, YFSETQ. V was clipped by 1 base and J by 10 bases, with 6 bases between them. The CDR3 extends over 12 amino acids.